The 27 T cell receptor beta chains given below trace back to one sample, sequenced in a study of blood T cell repertoires in COVID-19. Here immunoSEQ multiplex PCR was the method, and the copy in TCRdb shows in-frame clones only, minus some. The sample holds under 150,000 clones, under 90% seen once. The specimen was PBMCs or T cells enriched from blood (not recorded which). These TCRs come from a man aged 45-65 years in a cohort exposed to, infected with or recovered from COVID-19 (not recorded which).

Note on this clone: This sample also contains other DNA sequences that code for the same CDR3. V is TRBV27 and J is TRBJ1-1; D might be TRBD1 (5 bases). The V end lost 2 bases, the J end lost 1 base, and 5 bases lay between the germline ends. This CDR3 has 13 residues. The germline V gene encodes CDR1 MNHEY and CDR2 SMNVEV (reference sequence). The DNA of the CDR3 is TGTGCCAGCAGTTTAACAGGGAACACTGAAGCTTTCTTT. This gives the protein CASSLTGNTEAFF.

V gene TRBV7-2 combines with J gene TRBJ2-2, with 13 nucleotides matching TRBD2. CDR1 and CDR2 (germline): SGHTA, FQGNSA. V lost 0 bases, J lost 8 bases, and 9 bases stayed unmatched. This CDR3 is 18 amino acids long. The CDR3: CASSLALLAGGPKGELFF. As DNA, the CDR3 is TGTGCCAGCAGCTTAGCTCTACTAGCGGGAGGGCCGAAAGGGGAGCTGTTTTTT.

This clone has only one observation. The rearrangement joins TRBV5-8 to TRBJ1-5; tentative D call: TRBD1 (6 bases). Germline values: CDR1 SGHTS, CDR2 YDEGEE. The CDR3 spans 15 residues. The V gene lost 3 bases and the J gene lost 1 base, with 11 bases spanning the gap. This CDR3 reads CASSSGQKSNQPQHF. Here the CDR3 DNA reads TGTGCCAGCAGCTCCGGACAGAAGAGCAATCAGCCCCAGCATTTT.

The genes are TRBV9 and TRBJ1-6, with 11 positions matching TRBD1. J lost 5 bases, V lost 4 bases, and 5 bases had no gene match. CDR3 size: 16 residues. Germline V gives CDR1 SGDLS, CDR2 YYNGEE. CDR3 sequence reads: CASSSRDRGNNSPLHF. In DNA form, the CDR3 reads TGTGCCAGCAGCTCCCGGGACAGGGGGAATAATTCACCCCTCCACTTT.

The genes are TRBV9 and TRBJ2-2, with 7 bases aligning to TRBD2. Trimming cost V 1 base and J 2 bases; bases outside gene matches: 2. This CDR3 is built from 15 residues. The germline V gene encodes CDR1 SGDLS and CDR2 YYNGEE. The CDR3 loop is CASSVRLANTGELFF. For the CDR3, the DNA is TGTGCCAGCAGCGTAAGACTAGCTAACACCGGGGAGCTGTTTTTT.

CDR3 loop: CASSLTSGLTDTQYF. As DNA, the CDR3 is TGTGCCAGCAGCTTAACCTCCGGACTGACTGATACGCAGTATTTT. The chain combines TRBV7-3 with TRBJ2-3; a possible D gene is TRBD2 (5 bases). CDR3 length: 15 residues. V lost 0 bases and J 6 bases, leaving 13 bases between the germline ends. Germline lookup yields CDR1 SGHTA and CDR2 FQGTGA.

The V and J genes are TRBV6-2 or TRBV6-3 and TRBJ2-1; 8 nucleotides agree with TRBD1. The length of the CDR3 is 17 residues. The V gene end was trimmed by 1 base and the J gene end by 2 bases; junction bases not matched to a gene: 7. Germline V gene sequence: CDR1 MNHEY, CDR2 SVGEGT. DNA for the CDR3: TGTGCCAGCAGTTACTTTAGGGACAGGTATACCTACAATGAGCAGTTCTTC. It encodes CASSYFRDRYTYNEQFF.

The rearrangement links TRBV6-1 to TRBJ2-7, with a possible D match to TRBD1 (6 bases). Trimming cost V 0 bases and J 7 bases, with 10 bases left between them. The CDR3 is made up of 13 amino acids. Germline CDR1 is MNHNS and CDR2 is SASEGT. The CDR3 protein is CASSEAQGLEQYF. In DNA, the CDR3 is TGTGCCAGCAGTGAAGCACAGGGTTTAGAGCAGTACTTC.

V gene TRBV3-1 (or the pseudogene TRBV3-2) combines with J gene TRBJ1-6; 8 bases are a match to TRBD1. The CDR3 length is 16 residues. V gave up 2 bases and J gave up 10 bases; unmatched junction bases: 10. CDR1 and CDR2 (germline): LGHDT, YNNKEL (reference sequence). The CDR3 is CASSQRLKTGDSPLHF. The DNA of the CDR3 is TGTGCCAGCAGCCAACGTCTGAAGACAGGGGACTCACCCCTCCACTTT.

The chain joins TRBV6-5 to TRBJ1-5, with D possibly being TRBD1 (6 bases). V was shortened by 5 bases and J by 3 bases, with 14 bases between the two germline ends. CDR1 MNHEY and CDR2 SVGAGI come from the germline V gene. The CDR3 spans 15 residues. The DNA for the CDR3 is TGTGCCAGCAGTCGCAACCAGGGGAACAATCAGCCCCAGCATTTT. Protein: CASSRNQGNNQPQHF.

The chain carries TRBV4-1 and TRBJ1-3; 7 positions match TRBD1. Germline trimming cut 1 base from V and 0 bases from J; bases unmatched to any gene: 6. Germline-derived CDR1 and CDR2 are MGHRA and YSYEKL. The CDR3 has 17 residues. The CDR3 bases are TGCGCCAGCAGCCAAGCGACAGGGCCTAACTCTGGAAACACCATATATTTT. Amino acid sequence: CASSQATGPNSGNTIYF.

The CDR3 nucleotides are TGTGCCACCGCCAGGGGGGCCTATGGCTACACCTTC. Residues: CATARGAYGYTF. The V and J genes are TRBV15 and TRBJ1-2, with 7 bases aligning to TRBD1. Germline CDR1 LNHNV, CDR2 YYDKDF (reference sequence). V dropped 8 bases and J dropped 4; count of bases not matched to a gene: 4. This CDR3 has 12 amino acids. Variable domain in full (rest from reference TRBV15 and TRBJ1-2): DAMVIQNPRYQVTQFGKPVTLSCSQTLNHNVMYWYQQKSSQAPKLLFHYYDKDFNNEADTPDNFQSRRPNTSFCFLDIRSPGLGDTAMYLCATARGAYGYTFGSGTRLTVV.

The chain is built from TRBV10-3 and TRBJ2-7; 9 bases match TRBD2. V lost 4 bases, J lost 3 bases, and 4 bases stayed unmatched. The germline V gene encodes CDR1 ENHRY and CDR2 SYGVKD. This CDR3 has 14 amino acids. The CDR3 loop reads CAISAAGGDYEQYF. The CDR3 nucleotides are TGTGCCATCAGTGCAGCGGGGGGCGACTACGAGCAGTACTTC.

This clone was observed a handful of times. The genes are TRBV6-2 or TRBV6-3 and TRBJ2-7, with 8 bases aligning to TRBD1. Losses at the gene ends were 4 bases for V and 3 bases for J; bases not matched to a gene: 8. The germline V gene has CDR1 MNHEY and CDR2 SVGEGT. The CDR3 has 15 amino acids. CDR3 bases: TGTGCCAGCAGTTGGCAGGGGGCGTTCAACTACGAGCAGTACTTC. Its translation: CASSWQGAFNYEQYF.

J is TRBJ1-1 and V is TRBV4-1; 7 nucleotides align to TRBD1. Germline CDR1 and CDR2: MGHRA and YSYEKL. The CDR3 totals 15 residues. J was trimmed by 5 bases and V by 3 bases; bases with no gene match: 9. CDR3 residues: CASSHPDRVSTEAFF. The CDR3 bases are TGCGCCAGCAGCCACCCAGACAGGGTGAGTACTGAAGCTTTCTTT.

This clone was found once. The chain couples TRBV4-2 to TRBJ2-7, with 9 bases identical to TRBD2. The CDR3 is made up of 18 amino acids. Trimming cost V 0 bases and J 1 base; bases outside gene matches: 10. Germline values: CDR1 LGHNA, CDR2 YNFKEQ. CDR3 sequence: CASSQDPLGTSRSYEQYF. The CDR3 nucleotides read TGTGCCAGCAGCCAAGACCCCCTAGGGACTAGCAGATCCTACGAGCAGTACTTC.

The CDR3 is CAIRLAGTDTQYF. The CDR3 DNA follows: TGTGCCATCCGCCTAGCGGGAACCGATACGCAGTATTTT. The chain links TRBV10-3 to TRBJ2-3, with 9 bases aligning to TRBD2. After removal of 8 bases from V and 6 bases from J, the junction contained 6 bases not matched to a gene. Looked up from germline, CDR1 is ENHRY and CDR2 is SYGVKD. CDR3 length: 13 amino acids.

The chain is built from TRBV24-1 and TRBJ2-7; tentative D call: TRBD1 (5 bases). There are 13 residues in the CDR3. CDR1 is KGHDR and CDR2 is SFDVKD in the germline V gene. With 4 bases removed from V and 4 bases from J, the gap between germline ends came to 10 bases. CDR3: CATSDREGYEQYF. The CDR3 DNA sequence: TGTGCCACCAGTGACAGGGAAGGATACGAGCAGTACTTC.

CDR3 loop: CASSLRQGYGYTF. The CDR3 coding sequence is TGTGCCAGCAGCTTAAGACAGGGCTATGGCTACACCTTC. The chain links TRBV7-9 to TRBJ1-2, with TRBD1 matching over 7 bases. The CDR3 spans 13 residues. After removal of 2 bases from V and 4 bases from J, the junction contained 1 base not matched to a gene. Germline CDR1 and CDR2: SEHNR and FQNEAQ (reference sequence).

To note about this clone: In the same sample, other DNA sequences code for this CDR3. The chain carries TRBV28 and TRBJ2-7; no clear D. Germline loops: CDR1 MDHEN, CDR2 SYDVKM. The CDR3 is 11 residues long. Trimming removed 4 bases at V and 3 bases at J, with 4 bases between. CDR3 residues: CASSSNYEQYF. The CDR3 DNA sequence: TGTGCCAGCAGTTCAAACTACGAGCAGTACTTC. The whole variable domain, filled in from reference TRBV28 and TRBJ2-7, reads DVKVTQSSRYLVKRTGEKVFLECVQDMDHENMFWYRQDPGLGLRLIYFSYDVKMKEKGDIPEGYSVSREKKERFSLILESASTNQTSMYLCASSSNYEQYFGPGTRLTVT.

The rearrangement links TRBV2 to TRBJ1-3, with 7 bases matching TRBD1. The CDR3 length is 14 residues. Germline V gives CDR1 SNHLY, CDR2 FYNNEI. V lost 6 bases to trimming and J lost 0 bases; unmatched junction nucleotides: 2. The CDR3 region has the DNA TGTGCCAGCAGGGGACAGAACTCTGGAAACACCATATATTTT. It codes for CASRGQNSGNTIYF.

The chain joins TRBV12-3 or TRBV12-4 to TRBJ2-3, with D unresolved. V lost 5 bases, J lost 1 base, and 7 bases lay in between. The CDR3 consists of 13 residues. The CDR3 protein is CASSPSGTDTQYF. The DNA for the CDR3 is TGTGCCAGCAGTCCCTCCGGCACAGATACGCAGTATTTT.

V is TRBV9 and J is TRBJ1-5, with D unclear. Germline V gene sequence: CDR1 SGDLS, CDR2 YYNGEE. The ends were cut back, 4 bases at V and 2 bases at J, with 7 bases in the middle. The CDR3 consists of 13 residues. CDR3 loop: CASSPTGNQPQHF. The CDR3, as DNA: TGTGCCAGCAGCCCTACAGGCAATCAGCCCCAGCATTTT.

V gene TRBV10-3 combines with J gene TRBJ2-1; no definite D call. V was shortened by 4 bases and J by 1 base, with 11 bases between the two germline ends. Germline lookup yields CDR1 ENHRY and CDR2 SYGVKD. The CDR3 spans 15 residues. The CDR3 DNA reads as TGTGCCATCAGTGTTAGCAACCGTTCCTACAATGAGCAGTTCTTC. This gives the protein CAISVSNRSYNEQFF.

The CDR3 reads CASSQDLGGQQYF. CDR3 DNA sequence: TGTGCCAGCAGCCAAGATCTCGGAGGACAGCAGTACTTC. The V gene is TRBV14, the J gene TRBJ2-7; a possible D gene is TRBD2 (5 bases). V was shortened by 0 bases and J by 8 bases, with 11 bases between the two germline ends. Germline V gene data show CDR1 as SGHDN and CDR2 as FVKESK. There are 13 residues in the CDR3.

The J gene is TRBJ2-3, the V gene TRBV5-5; TRBD1 agrees at 9 bases. The CDR3 length is 15 residues. Trimming took 6 bases from V and 2 from J; bases not matched to a gene: 7. CDR1 is SGHKS, CDR2 YYEKEE, per germline (reference sequence). The CDR3 coding sequence is TGTGCCAGCACAGGGACAGGGTCGCACACAGATACGCAGTATTTT. Its translation is CASTGTGSHTDTQYF.

V gene TRBV2 combines with J gene TRBJ2-7, with 10 bases identical to TRBD1. Per germline, CDR1 SNHLY and CDR2 FYNNEI. This CDR3 spans 13 amino acids. Trimming at V came to 8 bases and at J to 2 bases, leaving 3 bases not matched to a gene. The DNA for the CDR3 is TGTGCCAGCGGAGGGACAGGGGCCTACGAGCAGTACTTC. It is translated as CASGGTGAYEQYF. Drawing the rest from reference TRBV2 and TRBJ2-7, the complete variable domain is EPEVTQTPSHQVTQMGQEVILRCVPISNHLYFYWYRQILGQKVEFLVSFYNNEISEKSEIFDDQFSVERPDGSNFTLKIRSTKLEDSAMYFCASGGTGAYEQYFGPGTRLTVT.